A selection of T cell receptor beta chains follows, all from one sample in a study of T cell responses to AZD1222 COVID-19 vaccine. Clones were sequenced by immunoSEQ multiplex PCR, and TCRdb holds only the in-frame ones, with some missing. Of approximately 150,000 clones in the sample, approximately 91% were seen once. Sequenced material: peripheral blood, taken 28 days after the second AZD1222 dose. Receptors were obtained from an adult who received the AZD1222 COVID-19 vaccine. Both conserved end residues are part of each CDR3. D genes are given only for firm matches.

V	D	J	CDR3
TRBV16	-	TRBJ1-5	CASSQSSSPINQPQHF
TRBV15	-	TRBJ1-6	CATSRDRDNSPLHF
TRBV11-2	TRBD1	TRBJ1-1	CASSFPTQGLLMNTEAFF
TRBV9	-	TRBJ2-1	CASSVDINEQFF
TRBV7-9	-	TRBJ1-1	CASRPHRNTEAFF
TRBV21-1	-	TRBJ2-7	CASSKSPEQYF
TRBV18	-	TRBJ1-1	CASSPQGGSDTEAFF
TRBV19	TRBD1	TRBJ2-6	CASSNTGGGPGANVLTF
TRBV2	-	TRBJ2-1	CASRLSGDEQFF
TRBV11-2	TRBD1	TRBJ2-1	CASSRRSTGTYYNEQFF
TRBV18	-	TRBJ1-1	CASSPLRTPHTEAFF
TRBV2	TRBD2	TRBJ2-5	CASSNSGWETQYF
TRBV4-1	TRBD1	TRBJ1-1	CASSEQGLLEAFF
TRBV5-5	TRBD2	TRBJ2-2	CASSPLPADGRKNTGELFF
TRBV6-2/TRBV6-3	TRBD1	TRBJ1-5	CASSSPGQARHQPQHF
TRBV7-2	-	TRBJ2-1	CASSLGVVYNEQFF
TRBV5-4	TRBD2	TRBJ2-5	CASSYFGGIQETQYF
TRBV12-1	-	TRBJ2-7	CASSADRHLSYEQYF
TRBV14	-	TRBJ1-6	CASSQPVMGGYSPLHF
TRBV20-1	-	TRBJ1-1	CSASRVTALNTEAFF
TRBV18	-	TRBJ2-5	CASSPLGGPETQYF
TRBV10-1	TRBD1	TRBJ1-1	CASSDPGGFGAFF
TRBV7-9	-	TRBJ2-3	CASSLLAPSTDTQYF
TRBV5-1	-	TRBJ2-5	CASSLQSPAGRETQYF
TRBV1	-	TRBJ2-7	CTSSQKPRRGEQYF
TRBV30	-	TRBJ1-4	CAWRGGQPNEKLFF